What follows are 3 T cell receptor beta chains derived from one specimen sequenced in a study of OX40 agonist ivuxolimab in advanced cancers. Method: immunoSEQ multiplex PCR; TCRdb's copy keeps in-frame clones and lacks some. The data hold about 67,000 clones, with approximately 89% observed a single time. The sequencing here drew on CD4+ or CD8+ T cells sorted from blood, taken in a trial of the OX40 agonist ivuxolimab. These TCRs come from an adult with an advanced solid tumor such as melanoma, head and neck, liver or kidney cancer.

V usage is TRBV6-1 and J usage is TRBJ2-2; TRBD1 agrees at 7 bases. The CDR3 contains 15 residues. V was pared by 1 base and J by 6 bases, with 5 bases of the junction left unmatched. Germline V gene sequence: CDR1 MNHNS, CDR2 SASEGT. In DNA form, the CDR3 reads TGTGCCAGCAGTGAAGTGGACAGGTCCTCCGGGGAGCTGTTTTTT. It encodes CASSEVDRSSGELFF.

The CDR3 DNA sequence: TGTGCCAGCAGTGAAGAGGGGATGGGCGGGGAGCTGTTTTTT. Its protein product is CASSEEGMGGELFF. J is TRBJ2-2 and V is TRBV6-1; possibly TRBD1 for D (5 bases). The CDR3 is 14 residues long. Germline CDR1 and CDR2: MNHNS and SASEGT. Between the trimmed V and J ends, which lost 1 base and 7 bases, there was a span of 10 bases.

The J gene is TRBJ2-1, the V gene TRBV5-1, with TRBD2 matching over 8 bases. This CDR3 has 14 residues. Germline-derived CDR1 and CDR2 are SGHRS and YFSETQ. J lost 6 bases, V lost 3 bases, and 5 bases had no gene match. CDR3 amino acids: CASSSGTSFNEQFF. For the CDR3, the DNA is TGCGCCAGCAGCTCCGGGACTAGTTTCAATGAGCAGTTCTTC.